This TCR beta chain emerged from a study of identical twins. Germline assignment: CDR1 SGHRS and CDR2 YFSETQ. The CDR3 has 13 residues. V dropped 4 bases and J dropped 8 bases, with 13 bases sitting between them. TCRdb ran MiXCR on the 5' RACE reads and lists one entry per CDR3 protein. The profile covers about 890,000 distinct CDR3 sequences, with 10% to 15% appearing a single time and around 1.5% taken by the ten largest. These same records also appear under a second study, on yellow fever vaccine responses in identical twins.

The source is a woman younger than 30 in good health. V usage is TRBV5-1 and J usage is TRBJ1-5, with a weak D call TRBD1 (6 bases). Sequencing used PBMCs. The CDR3 region is CASSLGGQEPQHF. In nucleotides, the CDR3 is TGCGCCAGCAGCCTCGGGGGGCAGGAGCCCCAGCATTTT.